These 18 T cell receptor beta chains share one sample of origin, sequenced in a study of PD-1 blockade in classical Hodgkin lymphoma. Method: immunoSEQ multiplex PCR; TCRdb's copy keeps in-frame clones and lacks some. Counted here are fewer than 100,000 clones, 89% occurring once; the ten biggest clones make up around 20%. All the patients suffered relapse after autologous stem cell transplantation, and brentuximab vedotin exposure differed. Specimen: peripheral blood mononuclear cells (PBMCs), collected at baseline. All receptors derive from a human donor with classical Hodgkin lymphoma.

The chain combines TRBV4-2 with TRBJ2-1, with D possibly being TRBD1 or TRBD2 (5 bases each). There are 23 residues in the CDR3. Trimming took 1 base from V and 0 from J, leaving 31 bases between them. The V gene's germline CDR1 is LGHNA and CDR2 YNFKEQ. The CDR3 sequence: CASSQVGKGPGPLSRSSYNEQFF. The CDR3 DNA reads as TGTGCCAGCAGCCAAGTCGGAAAGGGCCCGGGGCCCCTCTCCCGGAGCTCCTACAATGAGCAGTTCTTC.

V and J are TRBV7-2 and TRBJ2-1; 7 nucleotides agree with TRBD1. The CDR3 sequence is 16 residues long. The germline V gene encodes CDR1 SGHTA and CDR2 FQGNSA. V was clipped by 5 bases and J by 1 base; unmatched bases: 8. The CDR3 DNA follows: TGTGCCAGCAGCGTGGGACAGCCTTTGTCCTACAATGAGCAGTTCTTC. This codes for CASSVGQPLSYNEQFF.

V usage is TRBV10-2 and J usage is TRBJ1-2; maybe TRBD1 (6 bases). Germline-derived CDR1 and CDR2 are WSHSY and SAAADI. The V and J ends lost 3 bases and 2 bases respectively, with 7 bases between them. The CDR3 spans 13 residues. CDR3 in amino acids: CASSDDRNYGYTF. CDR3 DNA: TGCGCCAGCAGTGACGACAGGAACTATGGCTACACCTTC.

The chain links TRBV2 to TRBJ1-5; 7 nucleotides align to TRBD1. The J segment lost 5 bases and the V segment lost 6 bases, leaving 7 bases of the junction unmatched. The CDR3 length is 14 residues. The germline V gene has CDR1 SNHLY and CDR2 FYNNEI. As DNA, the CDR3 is TGTGCCAGCAGCGGGGACAGAGAGTATCAGCCCCAGCATTTT. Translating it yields CASSGDREYQPQHF.

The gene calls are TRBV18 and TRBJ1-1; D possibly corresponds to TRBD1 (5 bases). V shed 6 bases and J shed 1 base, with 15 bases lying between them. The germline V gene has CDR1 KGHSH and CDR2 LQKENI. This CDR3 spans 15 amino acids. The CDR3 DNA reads TGTGCCAGCTCTCACTCAGGGATGCGGAACACTGAAGCTTTCTTT. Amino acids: CASSHSGMRNTEAFF. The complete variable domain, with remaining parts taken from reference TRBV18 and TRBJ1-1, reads NAGVMQNPRHLVRRRGQEARLRCSPMKGHSHVYWYRQLPEEGLKFMVYLQKENIIDESGMPKERFSAEFPKEGPSILRIQQVVRGDSAAYFCASSHSGMRNTEAFFGQGTRLTVV.

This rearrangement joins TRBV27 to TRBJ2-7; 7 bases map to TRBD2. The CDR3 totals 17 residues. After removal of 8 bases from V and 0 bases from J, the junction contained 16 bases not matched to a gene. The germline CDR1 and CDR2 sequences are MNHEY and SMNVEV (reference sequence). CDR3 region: CASFDLHAGLNSYEQYF. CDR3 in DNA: TGTGCCAGCTTCGACCTACACGCGGGACTAAACTCCTACGAGCAGTACTTC.

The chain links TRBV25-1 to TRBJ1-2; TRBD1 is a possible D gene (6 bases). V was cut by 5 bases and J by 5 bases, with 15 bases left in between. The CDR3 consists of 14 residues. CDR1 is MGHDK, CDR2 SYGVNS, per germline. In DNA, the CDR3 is TGTGCCAGCAGTCGAGGACAGATAGGATATGGCTACACCTTC. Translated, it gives CASSRGQIGYGYTF.

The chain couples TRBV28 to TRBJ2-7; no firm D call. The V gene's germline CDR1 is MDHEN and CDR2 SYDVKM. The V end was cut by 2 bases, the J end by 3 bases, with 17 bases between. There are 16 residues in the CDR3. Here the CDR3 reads CASSLRLQIPLYEQYF. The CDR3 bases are TGTGCCAGCAGTTTACGGTTGCAGATTCCCCTCTACGAGCAGTACTTC.

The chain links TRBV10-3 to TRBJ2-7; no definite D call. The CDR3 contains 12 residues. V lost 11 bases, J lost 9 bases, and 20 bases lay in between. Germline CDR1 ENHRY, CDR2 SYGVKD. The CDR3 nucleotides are TGTGCCTCTTCCCGAGAGTGGGGTTTGCAGTACTTC. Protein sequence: CASSREWGLQYF.

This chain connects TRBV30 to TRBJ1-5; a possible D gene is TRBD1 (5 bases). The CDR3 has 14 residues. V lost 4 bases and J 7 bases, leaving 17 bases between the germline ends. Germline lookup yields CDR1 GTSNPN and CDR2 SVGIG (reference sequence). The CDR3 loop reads CAWNSQGRNQPQHF. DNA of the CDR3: TGTGCCTGGAATTCCCAGGGTCGGAACCAGCCCCAGCATTTT.

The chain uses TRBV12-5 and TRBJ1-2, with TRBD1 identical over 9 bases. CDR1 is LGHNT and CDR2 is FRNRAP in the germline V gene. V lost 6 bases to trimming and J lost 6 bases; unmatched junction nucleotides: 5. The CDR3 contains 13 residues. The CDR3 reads CASGLGQGNGYTF. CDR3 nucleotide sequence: TGTGCTAGTGGCCTCGGACAGGGGAATGGCTACACCTTC.

CDR3 sequence (DNA): TGTGCCACCACTAAGAACGAGCAGTACTTC. Translated: CATTKNEQYF. The chain recombines TRBV6-5 with TRBJ2-7; D is unclear. Trimming took off 10 bases at V and 5 bases at J, with 9 bases between the two ends. Germline V CDR1 and CDR2: MNHEY, SVGAGI. This CDR3 is built from 10 residues.

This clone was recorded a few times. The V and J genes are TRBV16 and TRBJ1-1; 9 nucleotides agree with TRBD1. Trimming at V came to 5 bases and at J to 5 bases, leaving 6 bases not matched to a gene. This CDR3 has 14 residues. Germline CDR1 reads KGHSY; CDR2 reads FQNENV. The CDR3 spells CASSLGQGGTEAFF. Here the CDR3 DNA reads TGTGCCAGCAGCTTGGGACAGGGCGGAACTGAAGCTTTCTTT.

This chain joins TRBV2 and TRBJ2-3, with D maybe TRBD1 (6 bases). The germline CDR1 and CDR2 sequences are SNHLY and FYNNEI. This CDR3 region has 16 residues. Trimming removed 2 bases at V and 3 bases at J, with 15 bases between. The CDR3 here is CASSEPRVQGTDTQYF. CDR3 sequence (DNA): TGTGCCAGCAGTGAACCCAGGGTTCAGGGGACAGATACGCAGTATTTT.

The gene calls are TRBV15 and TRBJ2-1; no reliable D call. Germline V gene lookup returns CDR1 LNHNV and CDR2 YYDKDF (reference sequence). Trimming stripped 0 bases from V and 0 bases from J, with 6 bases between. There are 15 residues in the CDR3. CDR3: CATSRERSSYNEQFF. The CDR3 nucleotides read TGTGCCACCAGCAGAGAGCGGAGCTCCTACAATGAGCAGTTCTTC.

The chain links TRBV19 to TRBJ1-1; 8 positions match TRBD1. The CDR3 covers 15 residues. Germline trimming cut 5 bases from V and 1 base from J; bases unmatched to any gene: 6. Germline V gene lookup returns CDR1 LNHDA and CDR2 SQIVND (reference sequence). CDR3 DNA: TGTGCCAGTAGTCCCCAAGGACAGGGGAACACTGAAGCTTTCTTT. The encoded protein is CASSPQGQGNTEAFF.

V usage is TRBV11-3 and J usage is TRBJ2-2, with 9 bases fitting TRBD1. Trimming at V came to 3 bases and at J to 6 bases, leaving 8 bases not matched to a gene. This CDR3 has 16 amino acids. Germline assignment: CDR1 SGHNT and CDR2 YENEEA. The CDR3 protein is CASSFTGTGRPGELFF. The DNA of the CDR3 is TGTGCCAGCAGCTTCACCGGGACAGGGAGGCCCGGGGAGCTGTTTTTT.

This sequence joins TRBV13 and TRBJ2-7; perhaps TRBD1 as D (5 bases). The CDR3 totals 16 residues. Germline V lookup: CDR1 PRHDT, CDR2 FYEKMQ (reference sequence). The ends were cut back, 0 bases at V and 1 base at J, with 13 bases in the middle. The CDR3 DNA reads TGTGCCAGCAGCTTAGGCCTTGACAGACGATCCTACGAGCAGTACTTC. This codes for CASSLGLDRRSYEQYF.